These 7 T cell receptor beta chains were all obtained from the same sample, sequenced in a study of PD-1 blockade in classical Hodgkin lymphoma. Assay used: immunoSEQ multiplex PCR; TCRdb lists only in-frame clones, some missing. The data contain roughly 140,000 clones, about 78% of them seen just once; the ten biggest clones take up over 7.5%. All trial patients relapsed after autologous stem cell transplantation. The specimen comprised peripheral blood mononuclear cells (PBMCs), sampled before the second cycle of nivolumab. The receptors stem from a human donor with classical Hodgkin lymphoma.

The rearrangement links TRBV19 to TRBJ1-2; no reliable D call. CDR3 size: 16 residues. Trimming removed 6 bases from V and 1 base from J, with 18 bases in between. The V gene's germline CDR1 is LNHDA and CDR2 SQIVND (reference sequence). The chain's CDR3 is CASSPATERHNYGYTF. Here the CDR3 DNA reads TGTGCCAGTAGCCCTGCAACAGAGAGACATAACTATGGCTACACCTTC.

The chain is built from TRBV7-2 and TRBJ2-1; D unresolved. V was clipped by 6 bases and J by 8 bases, with 14 bases between them. The CDR3 length is 13 residues. Per the germline V gene, CDR1 is SGHTA and CDR2 is FQGNSA. CDR3: CASSSGSWDEQFF. The CDR3 DNA sequence: TGTGCCAGCAGTTCCGGGTCTTGGGATGAGCAGTTCTTC.

The sample holds a few counts of this clone. The chain links TRBV7-9 to TRBJ1-5, with D unresolved. Germline V lookup: CDR1 SEHNR, CDR2 FQNEAQ (reference sequence). V was cut by 3 bases and J by 3 bases, with 3 bases left in between. The CDR3 extends over 12 amino acids. In DNA form, the CDR3 reads TGTGCCAGCAGCTTCACCAATCAGCCCCAGCATTTT. Its protein is CASSFTNQPQHF.

This chain uses TRBV27 with TRBJ2-1, with D uncertain. The CDR3 covers 15 residues. V dropped 4 bases and J dropped 0 bases, with 10 bases sitting between them. The germline CDR1 and CDR2 sequences are MNHEY and SMNVEV (reference sequence). CDR3 bases: TGTGCCAGCAGTTCCTCCATTAGCTCCTACAATGAGCAGTTCTTC. Translating gives CASSSSISSYNEQFF.

The chain carries TRBV18 and TRBJ2-6, with TRBD1 as a possible D gene (6 bases). The germline V and J ends were trimmed by 2 bases and 1 base, with 6 bases remaining between them. CDR1 is KGHSH and CDR2 is LQKENI in the germline V gene. The CDR3 loop spans 15 amino acids. The CDR3 nucleotides read TGTGCCAGCTCACCAACAGGGTCTGGGGCCAACGTCCTGACTTTC. Amino acids: CASSPTGSGANVLTF. Based on the CDR3 plus reference TRBV18 and TRBJ2-6, the full variable domain is NAGVMQNPRHLVRRRGQEARLRCSPMKGHSHVYWYRQLPEEGLKFMVYLQKENIIDESGMPKERFSAEFPKEGPSILRIQQVVRGDSAAYFCASSPTGSGANVLTFGAGSRLTVL.

Remarks on this clone: Its ends do not fully match the called genes, so a read error is possible. V usage is TRBV6-5 and J usage is TRBJ2-7; TRBD2 agrees at 12 bases. CDR1 is MNHEY, CDR2 SVGAGI, per germline. There are 12 residues in the CDR3. The CDR3 DNA is TGTGCCAGCAGGACTAGCGGGGGCCTGCTAGACTTC. As protein: CASRTSGGLLDF.

This clone has just a few counts. The chain links TRBV5-1 to TRBJ2-5, with a tentative D call TRBD2 (6 bases). This CDR3 has 14 residues. V was pared by 2 bases and J by 3 bases, with 11 bases between. Germline loops: CDR1 SGHRS, CDR2 YFSETQ. CDR3 nucleotide sequence: TGCGCCAGCAGCTTCGGGGGTTTGGAAGAGACCCAGTACTTC. Translating it yields CASSFGGLEETQYF.